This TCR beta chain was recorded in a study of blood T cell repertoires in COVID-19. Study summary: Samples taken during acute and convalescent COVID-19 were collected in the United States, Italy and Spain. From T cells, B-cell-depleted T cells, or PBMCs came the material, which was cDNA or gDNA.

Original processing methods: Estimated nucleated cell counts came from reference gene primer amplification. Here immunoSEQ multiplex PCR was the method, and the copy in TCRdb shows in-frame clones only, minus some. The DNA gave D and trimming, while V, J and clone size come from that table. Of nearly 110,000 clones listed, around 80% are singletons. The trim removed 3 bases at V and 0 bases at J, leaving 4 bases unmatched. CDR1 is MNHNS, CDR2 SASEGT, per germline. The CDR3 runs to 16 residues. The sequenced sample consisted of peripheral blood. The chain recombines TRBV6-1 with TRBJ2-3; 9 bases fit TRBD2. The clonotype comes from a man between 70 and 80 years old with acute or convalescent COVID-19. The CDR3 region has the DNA TGTGCCAGCAGTGAGCCAAGCGGGGGGAGCACAGATACGCAGTATTTT. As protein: CASSEPSGGSTDTQYF.